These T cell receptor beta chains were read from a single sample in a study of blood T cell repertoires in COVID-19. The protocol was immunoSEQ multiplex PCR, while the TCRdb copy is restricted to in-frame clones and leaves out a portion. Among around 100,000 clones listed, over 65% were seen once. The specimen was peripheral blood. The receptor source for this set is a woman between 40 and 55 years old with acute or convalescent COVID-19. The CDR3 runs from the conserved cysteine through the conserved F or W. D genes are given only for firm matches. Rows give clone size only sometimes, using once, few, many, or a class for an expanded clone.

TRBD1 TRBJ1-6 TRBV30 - TGTGCCTGGCGACAGGGGCTAACGGATTCACCCCTCCACTTT CAWRQGLTDSPLHF
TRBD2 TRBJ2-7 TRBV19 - TGTGCCAGTACGGGACTAGCGGGGGACTACGAGCAGTACTTC CASTGLAGDYEQYF
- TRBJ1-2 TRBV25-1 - TGTGCCAGTCCGACAGCGCCCTATGGCTACACCTTC CASPTAPYGYTF
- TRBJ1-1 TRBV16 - TGTGCCAGCAGCCACGACAGGAACACTGAAGCTTTCTTT CASSHDRNTEAFF
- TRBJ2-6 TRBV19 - TGTGCCAGTAGTATAGTTTTAGGGGCAAGTGGATCTGGGGCCAACGTCCTGACTTTC CASSIVLGASGSGANVLTF
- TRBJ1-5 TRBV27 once TGTGCCAGCAGTCCCCCGACATTACAGCCCCAGCATTTT CASSPPTLQPQHF
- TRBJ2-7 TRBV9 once TGTGCCAGCAGTGTAATTAACAGGGACGAGCAGTACTTC CASSVINRDEQYF
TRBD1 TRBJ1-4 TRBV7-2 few TGTGCCAGCAGCTTAGGGGACAGGGCTAAAAAACTGTTTTTT CASSLGDRAKKLFF
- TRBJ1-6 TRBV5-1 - TGCGCCAGCAGCTTGGAAGCCCGAAATTCACCCCTCCACTTT CASSLEARNSPLHF
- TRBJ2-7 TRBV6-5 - TGTGCCAGCAATACGAACAGGGATGCGTACGAGCAGTACTTC CASNTNRDAYEQYF
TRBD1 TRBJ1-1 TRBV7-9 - TGTGCCAGCAGCCGGACAGGGGGCTTGGCTTTCTTT CASSRTGGLAFF
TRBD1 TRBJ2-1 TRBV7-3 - TGTGCCAGCAGCCAAACAGGGGGCGCGAGCAATGAGCAGTTCTTC CASSQTGGASNEQFF
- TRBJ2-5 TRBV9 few TGTGCCAGCAGCGCTGAGGTTGGGGAGACCCAGTACTTC CASSAEVGETQYF
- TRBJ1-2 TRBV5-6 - TGTGCCAGCAGCTTGATCTCGGGGGCTAACTATGGCTACACCTTC CASSLISGANYGYTF
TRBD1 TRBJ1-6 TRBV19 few TGTGCCAGTAAGGGGCCATCAGGGGGTAATTCACCCCTCCACTTT CASKGPSGGNSPLHF
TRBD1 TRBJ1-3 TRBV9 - TGTGCCAGCAGCGCGGGGACAGGGGGCAGTGGAAACACCATATATTTT CASSAGTGGSGNTIYF
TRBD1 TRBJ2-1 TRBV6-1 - TGTGCCAGCAGTGTCACCCTGAAGGTGGCAGGGGGCAATAGGAATGAGCAGTTCTTC CASSVTLKVAGGNRNEQFF
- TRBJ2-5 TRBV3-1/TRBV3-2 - TGTGCCAGCAGCCAAGAGAATCGGCGGGGGCCGCAGGCGACCCAGTACTTC CASSQENRRGPQATQYF
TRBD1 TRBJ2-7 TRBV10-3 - TGTGCCATCAGCGAAGGGGGCGCAGCCTACGAGCAGTACTTC CAISEGGAAYEQYF
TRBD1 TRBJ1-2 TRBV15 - TGTGCCACCAGCAGAGATGCGGGACAGGGGAACTATGGCTACACCTTC CATSRDAGQGNYGYTF
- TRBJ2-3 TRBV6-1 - TGTGCCAGCAGTTATCCGACAGGTCTAGATACGCAGTATTTT CASSYPTGLDTQYF
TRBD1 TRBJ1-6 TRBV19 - TGTGCCAGTAGTGGGACAGGGGATTCGCGCTCACCCCTCCACTTT CASSGTGDSRSPLHF
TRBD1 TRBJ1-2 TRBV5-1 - TGCGCCAGCAGCTTGGTAGCCGGGACAGGTAGTGGCTACACCTTC CASSLVAGTGSGYTF
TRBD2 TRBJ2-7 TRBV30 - TGTGCCTGGAGTGGGGGGGGTCTTTGGGAGCAGTACTTC CAWSGGGLWEQYF
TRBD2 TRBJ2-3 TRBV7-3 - TGTGCCAGCAGCCCCATCGGCGCCGGGACTACCCCAGATACGCAGTATTTT CASSPIGAGTTPDTQYF
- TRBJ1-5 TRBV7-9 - TGTGCCACTATGGCAGAGGGTCCAAATCAGCCCCAGCATTTT CATMAEGPNQPQHF
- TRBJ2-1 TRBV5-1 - TGCGCCAGCAGCCTGACAGCTGTGGATGAGCAGTTCTTC CASSLTAVDEQFF
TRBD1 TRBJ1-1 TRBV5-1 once TGCGCCAGCAGCTTGGCCTCCGGGACAGGGGTAGCTGAAGCTTTCTTT CASSLASGTGVAEAFF
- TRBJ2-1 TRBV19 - TGTGCCAGTAGTATCGGGTCTTATGAGCAGTTCTTC CASSIGSYEQFF
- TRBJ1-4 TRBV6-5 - TGTGCCAGCAGTTACTCAATTAGGGGTGATGAAAAACTGTTTTTT CASSYSIRGDEKLFF
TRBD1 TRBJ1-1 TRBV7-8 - TGTGCCAGCAGCCCCCCCAGGGGGTGGAACACTGAAGCTTTCTTT CASSPPRGWNTEAFF